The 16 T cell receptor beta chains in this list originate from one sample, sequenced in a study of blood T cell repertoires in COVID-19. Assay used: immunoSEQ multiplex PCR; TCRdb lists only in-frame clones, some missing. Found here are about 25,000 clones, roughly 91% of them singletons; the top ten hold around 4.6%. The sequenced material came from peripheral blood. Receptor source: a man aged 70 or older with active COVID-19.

The CDR3 region is CASSYRGLAAVEKLFF. The CDR3 nucleotides read TGTGCCAGCAGCTACAGGGGTCTTGCTGCGGTTGAAAAACTGTTTTTT. The chain is built from TRBV7-8 and TRBJ1-4; the match to TRBD1 covers 7 bases. J gave up 7 bases and V 4 bases, and 12 bases lay outside the gene matches. CDR1 is SGHVS, CDR2 FQNEAQ, per germline. CDR3 size: 16 residues.

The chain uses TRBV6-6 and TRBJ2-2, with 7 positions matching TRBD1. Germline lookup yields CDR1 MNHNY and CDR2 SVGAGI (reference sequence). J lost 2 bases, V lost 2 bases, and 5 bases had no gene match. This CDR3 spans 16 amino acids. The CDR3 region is CASSYIGTDNTGELFF. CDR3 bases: TGTGCCAGCAGTTACATCGGGACAGATAACACCGGGGAGCTGTTTTTT.

The CDR3, as DNA: TGTGCCAGCAGCTCAAGGGGGGCGGGAGGCAAAAACATTCAGTACTTC. Its translation: CASSSRGAGGKNIQYF. The chain links TRBV5-6 to TRBJ2-4; 8 nucleotides match TRBD2. The J segment lost 3 bases and the V segment lost 3 bases, leaving 8 bases of the junction unmatched. There are 16 residues in the CDR3. CDR1 and CDR2 from the germline V gene are SGHDT and YYEEEE. Together with reference TRBV5-6 and TRBJ2-4, the CDR3 gives the full variable domain: DAGVTQSPTHLIKTRGQQVTLRCSPKSGHDTVSWYQQALGQGPQFIFQYYEEEERQRGNFPDRFSGHQFPNYSSELNVNALLLGDSALYLCASSSRGAGGKNIQYFGAGTRLSVL.

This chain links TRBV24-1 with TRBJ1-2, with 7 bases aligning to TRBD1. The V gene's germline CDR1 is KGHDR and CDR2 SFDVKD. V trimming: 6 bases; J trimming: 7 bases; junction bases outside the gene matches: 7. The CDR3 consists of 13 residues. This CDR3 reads CATSQTGATGYTF. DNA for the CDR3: TGTGCCACCAGTCAAACAGGGGCCACTGGCTACACCTTC.

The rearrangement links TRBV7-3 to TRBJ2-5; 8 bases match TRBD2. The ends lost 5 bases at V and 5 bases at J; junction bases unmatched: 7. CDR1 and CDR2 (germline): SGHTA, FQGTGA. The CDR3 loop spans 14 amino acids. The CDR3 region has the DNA TGTGCCAGCAGCCCCGGGGGGGCGTTGGAGACCCAGTACTTC. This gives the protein CASSPGGALETQYF.

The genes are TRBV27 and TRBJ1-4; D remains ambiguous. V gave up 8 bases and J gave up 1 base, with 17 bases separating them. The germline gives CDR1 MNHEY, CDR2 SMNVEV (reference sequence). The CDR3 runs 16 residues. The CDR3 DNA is TGTGCCAGCCGAAGGGAGTCTTGGGGAACTAATGAAAAACTGTTTTTT. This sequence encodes CASRRESWGTNEKLFF.

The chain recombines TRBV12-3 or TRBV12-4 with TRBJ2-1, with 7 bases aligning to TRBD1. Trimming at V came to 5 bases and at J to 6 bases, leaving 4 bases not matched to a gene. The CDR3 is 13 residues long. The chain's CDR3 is CASSGSGGNEQFF. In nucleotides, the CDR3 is TGTGCCAGCAGTGGTTCAGGGGGCAATGAGCAGTTCTTC.

CDR3 coding DNA: TGTGCCAGTAATTGGGCCGGTGGCTACACCTTC. Residues: CASNWAGGYTF. The V gene is TRBV19, the J gene TRBJ1-2; no reliable D call. V dropped 7 bases and J dropped 7 bases, with 10 bases sitting between them. The CDR3 is 11 amino acids. The V gene's germline CDR1 is LNHDA and CDR2 SQIVND (reference sequence).

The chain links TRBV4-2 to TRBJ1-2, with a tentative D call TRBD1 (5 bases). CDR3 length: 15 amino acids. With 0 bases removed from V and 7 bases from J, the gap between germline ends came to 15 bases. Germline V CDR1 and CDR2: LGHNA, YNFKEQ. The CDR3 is CASSQDSGGEVGYTF. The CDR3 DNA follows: TGTGCCAGCAGCCAAGATAGCGGGGGGGAAGTTGGCTACACCTTC.

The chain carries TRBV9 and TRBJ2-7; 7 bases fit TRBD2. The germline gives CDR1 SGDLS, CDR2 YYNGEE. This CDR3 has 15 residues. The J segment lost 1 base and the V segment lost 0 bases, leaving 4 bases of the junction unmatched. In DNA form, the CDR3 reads TGTGCCAGCAGCGTAGGTAGTAGCGGGTCCTACGAGCAGTACTTC. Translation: CASSVGSSGSYEQYF.

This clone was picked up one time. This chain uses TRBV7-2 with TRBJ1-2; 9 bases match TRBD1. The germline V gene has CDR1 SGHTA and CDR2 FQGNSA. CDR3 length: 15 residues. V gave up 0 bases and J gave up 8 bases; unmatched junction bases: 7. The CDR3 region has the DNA TGTGCCAGCAGCTTAGCACTGGACAGGGGCGACGGCTACACCTTC. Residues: CASSLALDRGDGYTF.

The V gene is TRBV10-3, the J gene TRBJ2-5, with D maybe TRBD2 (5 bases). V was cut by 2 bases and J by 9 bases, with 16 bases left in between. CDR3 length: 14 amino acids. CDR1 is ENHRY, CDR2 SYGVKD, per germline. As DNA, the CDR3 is TGTGCCATCAGTGAGACCGTGGAGCCCGGGGCCCAGTACTTC. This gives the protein CAISETVEPGAQYF.

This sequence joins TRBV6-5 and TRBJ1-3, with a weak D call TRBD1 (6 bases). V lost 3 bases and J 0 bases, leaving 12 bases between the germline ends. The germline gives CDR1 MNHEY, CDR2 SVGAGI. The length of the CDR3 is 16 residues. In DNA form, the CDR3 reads TGTGCCAGCAGTTATGGACAGACGTTCTCTGGAAACACCATATATTTT. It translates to CASSYGQTFSGNTIYF.

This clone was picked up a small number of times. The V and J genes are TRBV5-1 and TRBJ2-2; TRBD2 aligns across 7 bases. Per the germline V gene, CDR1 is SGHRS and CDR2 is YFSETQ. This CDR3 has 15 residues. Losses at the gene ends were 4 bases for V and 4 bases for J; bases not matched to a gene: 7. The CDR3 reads CASSRSGDPTGELFF. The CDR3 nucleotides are TGCGCCAGCAGCCGAAGCGGGGACCCCACCGGGGAGCTGTTTTTT.

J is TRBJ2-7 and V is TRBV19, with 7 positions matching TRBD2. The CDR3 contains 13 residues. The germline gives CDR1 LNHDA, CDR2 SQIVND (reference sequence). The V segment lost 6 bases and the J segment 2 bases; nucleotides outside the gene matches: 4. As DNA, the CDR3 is TGTGCCAGTAGCAGCGGGGCCACCTACGAGCAGTACTTC. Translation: CASSSGATYEQYF.

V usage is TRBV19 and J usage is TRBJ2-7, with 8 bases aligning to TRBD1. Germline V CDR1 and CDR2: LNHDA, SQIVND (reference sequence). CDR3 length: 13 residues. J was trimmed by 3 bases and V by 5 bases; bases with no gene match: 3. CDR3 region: CASSQGAGYEQYF. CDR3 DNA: TGTGCCAGTAGTCAGGGGGCCGGCTACGAGCAGTACTTC.